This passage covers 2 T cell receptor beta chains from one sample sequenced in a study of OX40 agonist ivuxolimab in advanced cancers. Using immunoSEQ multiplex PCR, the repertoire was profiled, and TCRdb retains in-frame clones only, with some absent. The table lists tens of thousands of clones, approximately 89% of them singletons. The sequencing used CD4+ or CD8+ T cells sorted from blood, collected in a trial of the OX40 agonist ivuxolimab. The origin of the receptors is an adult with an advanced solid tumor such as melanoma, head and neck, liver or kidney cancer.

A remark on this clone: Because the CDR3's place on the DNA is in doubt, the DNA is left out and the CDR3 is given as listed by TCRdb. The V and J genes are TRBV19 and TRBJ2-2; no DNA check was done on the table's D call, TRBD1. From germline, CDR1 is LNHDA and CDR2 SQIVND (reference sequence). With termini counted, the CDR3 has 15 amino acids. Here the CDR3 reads CARRPGYRCPGELFF.

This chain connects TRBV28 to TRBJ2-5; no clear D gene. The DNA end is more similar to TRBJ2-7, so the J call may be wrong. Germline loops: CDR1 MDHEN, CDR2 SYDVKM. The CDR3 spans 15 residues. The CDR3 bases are TGTGCCAGCAGTTTTCCCGGTAGAGACTCCTACGAGCAGTACTTC. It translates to CASSFPGRDSYEQYF.